Below are 24 T cell receptor beta chains sequenced from a single sample in a study of T cells in tuberculosis. Sequencing was performed with immunoSEQ multiplex PCR; in TCRdb, only in-frame clones are kept and a portion is missing. The sample has around 25,000 clones, roughly 92% seen once. Sequenced input: PBMCs. The receptors stem from a donor aged 10-29 years with latent tuberculosis or without tuberculosis infection. Some clones in this sample may be carry-over from other donors' samples.

The V gene is TRBV4-1, the J gene TRBJ1-5; TRBD1 aligns across 10 bases. V was clipped by 4 bases and J by 2 bases; unmatched bases: 8. Germline CDR1 is MGHRA and CDR2 is YSYEKL. CDR3 length: 17 residues. The CDR3 reads CASSPRDRGRGNQPQHF. The CDR3 DNA is TGCGCCAGCAGCCCCCGGGACAGGGGTCGAGGCAATCAGCCCCAGCATTTT.

The rearrangement joins TRBV5-4 to TRBJ2-4; maybe TRBD1 (5 bases). Germline-derived CDR1 and CDR2 are SGHNT and YYREEE (reference sequence). Trimming shortened V by 0 bases and J by 0 bases, and 7 bases separated the two germline ends. The CDR3 loop spans 15 amino acids. This CDR3 reads CASSLVGQAKNIQYF. As DNA, the CDR3 is TGTGCCAGCAGCTTGGTAGGACAAGCCAAAAACATTCAGTACTTC. Based on the CDR3 plus reference TRBV5-4 and TRBJ2-4, the full variable domain is ETGVTQSPTHLIKTRGQQVTLRCSSQSGHNTVSWYQQALGQGPQFIFQYYREEENGRGNFPPRFSGLQFPNYSSELNVNALELDDSALYLCASSLVGQAKNIQYFGAGTRLSVL.

This clone occurred once. This rearrangement joins TRBV4-1 to TRBJ2-7; D remains unclear. The CDR3 runs to 14 residues. V lost 1 base to trimming and J lost 2 bases, with 9 bases between them. The germline gives CDR1 MGHRA, CDR2 YSYEKL. CDR3 region: CASSQGQAAYEQYF. CDR3 sequence (DNA): TGCGCCAGCAGCCAAGGCCAGGCCGCCTACGAGCAGTACTTC.

The chain has TRBV7-9 and TRBJ2-7; 8 bases align to TRBD1. In germline, CDR1 is SEHNR, CDR2 FQNEAQ (reference sequence). After removal of 1 base from V and 6 bases from J, the junction contained 5 bases not matched to a gene. This CDR3 has 14 amino acids. As DNA, the CDR3 is TGTGCCAGCAGCTTAGTTGTTACAGGGGGCGAGCAGTACTTC. It yields the protein CASSLVVTGGEQYF.

The V gene is TRBV6-1, the J gene TRBJ2-1; the match to TRBD2 covers 9 bases. V lost 2 bases to trimming and J lost 3 bases; unmatched junction nucleotides: 5. This CDR3 has 16 amino acids. The germline CDR1 and CDR2 sequences are MNHNS and SASEGT. The CDR3 DNA follows: TGTGCCAGCAGTGAAACGAAGCGGGGGGTCTACAATGAGCAGTTCTTC. Its protein is CASSETKRGVYNEQFF.

A note on this clone: This same CDR3 is encoded by further DNA sequences in the sample. The rearrangement uses TRBV5-1 and TRBJ2-1; possibly TRBD2 for D (6 bases). This CDR3 comprises 14 residues. Looked up from germline, CDR1 is SGHRS and CDR2 is YFSETQ. V lost 2 bases and J 1 base, leaving 7 bases between the germline ends. In nucleotides, the CDR3 is TGCGCCAGCAGCTTAAGCGGGTCCTACAATGAGCAGTTCTTC. It yields the protein CASSLSGSYNEQFF.

In its sample, this clone was seen once. The genes are TRBV6-5 and TRBJ1-2, with TRBD1 identical over 7 bases. CDR3 length equals 15 residues. Trimming at V came to 5 bases and at J to 5 bases, leaving 11 bases not matched to a gene. Germline V gene lookup returns CDR1 MNHEY and CDR2 SVGAGI. CDR3 region: CASSTPGQSFYGYTF. The CDR3 DNA is TGTGCCAGCAGTACGCCGGGACAGTCGTTTTATGGCTACACCTTC.

The chain employs TRBV5-1 and TRBJ1-1; TRBD1 agrees at 9 bases. Germline V gene sequence: CDR1 SGHRS, CDR2 YFSETQ. J lost 1 base, V lost 5 bases, and 9 bases had no gene match. This CDR3 has 16 amino acids. CDR3 in DNA: TGCGCCAGCAGTTTCGGACAGGGGCAGGGGAACACTGAAGCTTTCTTT. Protein sequence: CASSFGQGQGNTEAFF.

The chain links TRBV6-5 to TRBJ2-7; TRBD1 might be the D (6 bases). Germline V gene data show CDR1 as MNHEY and CDR2 as SVGAGI. The V gene lost 6 bases and the J gene lost 6 bases, with 12 bases spanning the gap. The CDR3 runs 12 residues. The chain's CDR3 is CASRSTGFEQYF. The DNA of the CDR3 is TGTGCCAGCAGGTCCACAGGGTTCGAGCAGTACTTC.

The chain has TRBV7-2 and TRBJ2-1, with 7 positions matching TRBD1. The CDR3 is made up of 18 amino acids. Trimming took 1 base from V and 8 from J; bases not matched to a gene: 17. Germline V lookup: CDR1 SGHTA, CDR2 FQGNSA. The DNA of the CDR3 is TGTGCCAGCAGCTTAGGAATTCTCGTAGGGGGCGGTGGAGATGAGCAGTTCTTC. Translating gives CASSLGILVGGGGDEQFF.

This clone showed up just once. This sequence joins TRBV18 and TRBJ2-1; maybe TRBD2 (6 bases). There are 16 residues in the CDR3. CDR1 and CDR2 from the germline V gene are KGHSH and LQKENI. V gave up 3 bases and J gave up 2 bases, with 14 bases separating them. The CDR3 spells CASSPATGVTYNEQFF. The CDR3, as DNA: TGTGCCAGCTCACCCGCGACGGGGGTTACCTACAATGAGCAGTTCTTC.

This clone came up once. The rearrangement joins TRBV18 to TRBJ2-6, with a weak D call TRBD1 (5 bases). Trimming took off 3 bases at V and 0 bases at J, with 18 bases between the two ends. The CDR3 is 19 residues long. The germline CDR1 and CDR2 sequences are KGHSH and LQKENI. As DNA, the CDR3 is TGTGCCAGCTCACCCGTTGCAGGGTATCCTCCCTCTGGGGCCAACGTCCTGACTTTC. As protein: CASSPVAGYPPSGANVLTF.

The chain couples TRBV4-1 to TRBJ2-3; D is perhaps TRBD2 (6 bases). This CDR3 spans 12 amino acids. Trimming stripped 4 bases from V and 13 bases from J, with 15 bases between. CDR1 is MGHRA and CDR2 is YSYEKL in the germline V gene. The DNA of the CDR3 is TGCGCCAGCAGCCGTCCCGGGACTCACGAGTATTTT. It specifies CASSRPGTHEYF.

The chain couples TRBV29-1 to TRBJ2-1; tentative D call: TRBD2 (6 bases). V lost 4 bases and J lost 6, with 10 bases in between. Germline CDR1 SQVTM, CDR2 ANQGSEA. The CDR3 has 12 residues. The CDR3 loop reads CSVVWGVNEQFF. The CDR3 coding sequence is TGCAGCGTTGTCTGGGGGGTCAATGAGCAGTTCTTC.

The rearrangement uses TRBV5-4 and TRBJ1-1, with D perhaps matching TRBD1 (5 bases). Germline assignment: CDR1 SGHNT and CDR2 YYREEE (reference sequence). Trimming stripped 6 bases from V and 12 bases from J, with 21 bases between. This CDR3 has 13 residues. Written as DNA, the CDR3 is TGTGCCAGCACTCAACGGAGGGGCGAGATGACTTTCTTT. It is translated as CASTQRRGEMTFF.

V gene TRBV10-1 combines with J gene TRBJ1-1; D is perhaps TRBD1 (6 bases). V was clipped by 0 bases and J by 7 bases, with 12 bases between them. Germline lookup yields CDR1 WNHNN and CDR2 SYGVQD (reference sequence). The CDR3 spans 14 residues. CDR3 nucleotide sequence: TGCGCCAGCAGTGAGTCGATTGCAGGGGTTGAAGCTTTCTTT. It encodes CASSESIAGVEAFF.

The chain combines TRBV2 with TRBJ1-5; D perhaps matches TRBD1 (5 bases). This CDR3 region has 15 residues. Germline CDR1 and CDR2: SNHLY and FYNNEI. V gave up 6 bases and J gave up 6 bases, with 18 bases separating them. The CDR3 bases are TGTGCCAGCAGAGGGGAAATGGGCCGCCTTCAGCCCCAGCATTTT. This translates into CASRGEMGRLQPQHF.

V usage is TRBV18 and J usage is TRBJ2-2; tentative D call: TRBD2 (6 bases). Per the germline V gene, CDR1 is KGHSH and CDR2 is LQKENI. V lost 4 bases and J 1 base, leaving 7 bases between the germline ends. The CDR3 is 14 residues long. CDR3 nucleotide sequence: TGTGCCAGCTCACGGGACTTGAACACCGGGGAGCTGTTTTTT. Translation gives CASSRDLNTGELFF.

The chain links TRBV6-1 to TRBJ1-5; no reliable D call. CDR3 length: 14 amino acids. Trimming pared 4 bases from V and 0 bases from J, leaving 7 bases between. CDR1 MNHNS and CDR2 SASEGT come from the germline V gene. DNA of the CDR3: TGTGCCAGCAGTGGAGGGCATAGCAATCAGCCCCAGCATTTT. Amino acid sequence: CASSGGHSNQPQHF.

The chain recombines TRBV25-1 with TRBJ2-7; possibly TRBD1 for D (5 bases). The CDR3 contains 14 residues. CDR1 and CDR2 (germline): MGHDK, SYGVNS. Trimming shortened V by 3 bases and J by 1 base, and 10 bases separated the two germline ends. CDR3 in amino acids: CASSDKGWSYEQYF. The CDR3 DNA is TGTGCCAGCAGTGATAAGGGGTGGTCCTACGAGCAGTACTTC.

V usage is TRBV6-6 and J usage is TRBJ2-5, with 10 nucleotides matching TRBD1. The V gene end was trimmed by 4 bases and the J gene end by 2 bases; junction bases not matched to a gene: 4. This CDR3 has 15 amino acids. Germline V gene sequence: CDR1 MNHNY, CDR2 SVGAGI (reference sequence). DNA of the CDR3: TGTGCCAGCAGTTTCCGACAGGGGGCTCAAGAGACCCAGTACTTC. Its protein product is CASSFRQGAQETQYF.

The rearrangement uses TRBV28 and TRBJ2-1; the match to TRBD2 covers 7 bases. CDR3 length: 14 amino acids. CDR1 and CDR2 (germline): MDHEN, SYDVKM. Trimming at V came to 8 bases and at J to 1 base, leaving 5 bases not matched to a gene. Here the CDR3 DNA reads TGTGCCAGCCTTCCCGGGGGGTCCTACAATGAGCAGTTCTTC. Its protein is CASLPGGSYNEQFF.

V gene TRBV30 combines with J gene TRBJ2-5; D remains unclear. Germline CDR1 is GTSNPN and CDR2 is SVGIG (reference sequence). The V gene lost 0 bases and the J gene lost 2 bases, with 4 bases spanning the gap. The CDR3 is made up of 12 amino acids. CDR3 coding DNA: TGTGCCTGGAGTGTCAGACAAGAGACCCAGTACTTC. Amino acid sequence: CAWSVRQETQYF.

This chain uses TRBV7-9 with TRBJ2-3, with D unclear. Germline values: CDR1 SEHNR, CDR2 FQNEAQ (reference sequence). V was trimmed by 1 base and J by 0 bases, leaving 8 bases between them. This CDR3 has 15 amino acids. This chain's CDR3 is CASSLVGKSTDTQYF. The CDR3 coding sequence is TGTGCCAGCAGCTTAGTTGGCAAAAGCACAGATACGCAGTATTTT.